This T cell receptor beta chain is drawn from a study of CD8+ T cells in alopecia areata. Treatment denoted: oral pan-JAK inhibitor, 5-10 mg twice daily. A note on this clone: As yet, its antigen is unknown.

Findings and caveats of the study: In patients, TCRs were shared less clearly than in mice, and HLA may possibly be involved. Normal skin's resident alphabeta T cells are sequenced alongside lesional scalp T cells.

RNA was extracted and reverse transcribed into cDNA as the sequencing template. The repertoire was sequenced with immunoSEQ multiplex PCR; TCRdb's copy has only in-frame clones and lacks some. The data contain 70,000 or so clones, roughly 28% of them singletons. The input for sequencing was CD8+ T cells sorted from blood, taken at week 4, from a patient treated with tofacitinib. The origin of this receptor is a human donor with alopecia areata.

The CDR3: CASSPVAGGPVDEQFF. In DNA form, the CDR3 reads TGTGCCAGCAGCCCGGTAGCGGGAGGGCCGGTCGATGAGCAGTTCTTC. The rearrangement links TRBV7-9 to TRBJ2-1; 11 positions match TRBD2. The V segment lost 5 bases and the J segment 8 bases; nucleotides outside the gene matches: 11. In germline, CDR1 is SEHNR, CDR2 FQNEAQ (reference sequence). The CDR3 consists of 16 residues.